Shown below are 5 T cell receptor beta chains from a single sample sequenced in a study of post-analysis software for immune sequencing data. Unique molecular identifiers were carried by the TCR beta cDNA libraries. Each CDR3 protein is one row after TCRdb ran MiXCR on the PCR reads. The profile covers about 190,000 distinct CDR3 sequences, with 25% to 30% appearing a single time and roughly 3.5% taken by the ten largest. No cognate antigen is known for these TCRs. Study results and limitations: In patients, TRBV5-6, TRBV5-1 and TRBV20-1 belonged to several TRBV segments found more frequently than in controls.

The material sequenced was blood. Source of these receptors: a girl younger than 18 with multiple sclerosis.

In its sample, this clonotype was seen once. A much bigger clone sits one base away, suggesting this may be a read error. This chain links TRBV7-9 with TRBJ2-3, with D tentatively TRBD1 (7 bases). Germline V lookup: CDR1 SEHNR, CDR2 FQNEAQ (reference sequence). CDR3 length: 15 residues. CDR3 DNA sequence: TGTGCCGGCAGCTTAGGAGGGGGCAACGCAGATACGCAGTATTTT. It yields the protein CAGSLGGGNADTQYF.

On this clonotype itself: A much larger clone lies one base from this, so it may be a read error. V is TRBV6-6 and J is TRBJ2-7; perhaps TRBD2 as D (5 bases). The CDR3 runs to 14 residues. Germline loops: CDR1 MNHNY, CDR2 SVGAGI (reference sequence). CDR3 residues: CAGSWGVDPYEQYF. The CDR3 coding sequence is TGTGCCGGCAGTTGGGGAGTGGATCCCTACGAGCAGTACTTC.

A few counts support this clonotype. This chain connects TRBV15 to TRBJ2-7; D possibly corresponds to TRBD1 (5 bases). From germline, CDR1 is LNHNV and CDR2 YYDKDF (reference sequence). The ends were cut back, 1 base at V and 5 bases at J, with 9 bases in the middle. This CDR3 spans 13 amino acids. The CDR3 here is CATSRGVRDEQYF. The CDR3 DNA reads TGTGCCACCAGCAGAGGGGTCAGGGACGAGCAGTACTTC. Complete variable domain (other parts from reference TRBV15 and TRBJ2-7): DAMVIQNPRYQVTQFGKPVTLSCSQTLNHNVMYWYQQKSSQAPKLLFHYYDKDFNNEADTPDNFQSRRPNTSFCFLDIRSPGLGDTAMYLCATSRGVRDEQYFGPGTRLTVT.

Only a few counts were recorded for this clonotype. This chain links TRBV10-2 with TRBJ2-7; no reliable D call. The CDR3 has 18 residues. V lost 0 bases and J lost 5, with 23 bases in between. Germline-derived CDR1 and CDR2 are WSHSY and SAAADI. The CDR3 loop is CASSESTWISRGGDEQYF. The CDR3 DNA follows: TGCGCCAGCAGTGAGTCGACTTGGATATCTCGCGGTGGAGACGAGCAGTACTTC.

The sample holds one count of this clonotype. The chain is built from TRBV20-1 and TRBJ2-7, with D uncertain. This CDR3 contains 11 residues. Germline CDR1 is DFQATT and CDR2 is SNEGSKA (reference sequence). Trimming shortened V by 6 bases and J by 2 bases, and 8 bases separated the two germline ends. This CDR3 is CSAGPAYEQYF. The CDR3, as DNA: TGCAGTGCAGGACCAGCCTACGAGCAGTACTTC.